Listed below are T cell receptor beta chains from one sample, sequenced in a study of cytomegalovirus exposure and HLA in healthy donors. Only in-frame clones appear in the TCRdb table, and some are missing; sequencing was by immunoSEQ multiplex PCR. The table includes 130,000 to 150,000 clones, more than 75% detected once. The specimen was PBMCs. These receptors were taken from a male donor in good health and CMV-seronegative. Each CDR3 is given with its conserved first and last residue. Fields, in order: CDR3 length, D gene, clone size, V gene, J gene, CDR3 DNA, CDR3 protein. D genes are given only for firm matches. Clone size is stated in some rows and not others, as once, few, many or a class when expanded.

12	NA	NA	TRBV21-1	TRBJ2-7	TGTGCCAGCAGCAAAGACCCGAGGGAGCAGTACTTC	CASSKDPREQYF
15	NA	NA	TRBV28	TRBJ2-1	TGTGCCACCAACCCCGCCGACAGCTCCTACAATGAGCAGTTCTTC	CATNPADSSYNEQFF
14	NA	NA	TRBV2	TRBJ1-2	TGTGCCAGCAGTCCATTTTTAGGCGGAGGTGGCTACACCTTC	CASSPFLGGGGYTF
15	NA	NA	TRBV5-1	TRBJ2-3	TGCGCCAGCAGCCTGTCCAGGACAGCCACAGATACGCAGTATTTT	CASSLSRTATDTQYF
14	TRBD1	NA	TRBV28	TRBJ2-7	TGTGCCAGCAGTTTGCTCAGGGGGTCCTACGAGCAGTACTTC	CASSLLRGSYEQYF
15	TRBD1	NA	TRBV6-5	TRBJ1-5	TGTGCCAGCAGTTTTCAGGGACAGGGAAACCAGCCCCAGCATTTT	CASSFQGQGNQPQHF
17	NA	NA	TRBV5-5	TRBJ2-4	TGTGCCAGCAGCCTCGGACAGCTGAGTCTAGCCAAAAACATTCAGTACTTC	CASSLGQLSLAKNIQYF
13	NA	NA	TRBV5-4	TRBJ1-1	TGTGCCAGCAGCTTGTTTATTAACACTGAAGCTTTCTTT	CASSLFINTEAFF
14	TRBD1	few	TRBV9	TRBJ1-1	TGTGCCAGCAGCGTAGGACAGGGGGTCCCTGAAGCTTTCTTT	CASSVGQGVPEAFF
16	NA	NA	TRBV28	TRBJ2-1	TGTGCCAGCGGCGGGATTACGGCAGAACCCTACAATGAGCAGTTCTTC	CASGGITAEPYNEQFF
11	TRBD1	NA	TRBV6-6	TRBJ1-2	TGTGCCATCAGGACAGGGGAAGGCTACACCTTC	CAIRTGEGYTF
14	NA	few	TRBV5-1	TRBJ2-3	TGCGCCAGCAGCTTGGTTCAGAGCACAGATACGCAGTATTTT	CASSLVQSTDTQYF
14	TRBD1	once	TRBV7-2	TRBJ1-2	TGTGCCAGCAGCTTAGGACAGGGGGAGAGTGGCTACACCTTC	CASSLGQGESGYTF
14	NA	few	TRBV5-6	TRBJ1-4	TGTGCCAGCAGCTTGGCCGGATCGGGTGAAAAACTGTTTTTT	CASSLAGSGEKLFF
11	NA	NA	TRBV13	TRBJ2-7	TGTGCCAGCAACTTAACATCCGAGCAGTACTTC	CASNLTSEQYF
14	TRBD1	NA	TRBV9	TRBJ1-1	TGTGCCAGCAGCGTGGGACAGACGAACACTGAAGCTTTCTTT	CASSVGQTNTEAFF
13	NA	NA	TRBV15	TRBJ1-1	TGTGCCACCAGCAGAGCCAGGGCCCCTGAAGCTTTCTTT	CATSRARAPEAFF
15	NA	few	TRBV7-3	TRBJ2-3	TGTGCCAGCAGCTTAACAACGGGTGAAACAGATACGCAGTATTTT	CASSLTTGETDTQYF
15	NA	NA	TRBV27	TRBJ2-1	TGTGCCAGCAGTCTGACTTGGAGCTCCTACAATGAGCAGTTCTTC	CASSLTWSSYNEQFF
17	NA	NA	TRBV19	TRBJ2-7	TGTGCCAGTAGTATCGTCTTCCCCCTGACTTTGGACTACGAGCAGTACTTC	CASSIVFPLTLDYEQYF
15	TRBD1	NA	TRBV27	TRBJ1-5	TGTGCCAGCAGCTCGGAACAGGGGCGCAATCAGCCCCAGCATTTT	CASSSEQGRNQPQHF
13	NA	NA	TRBV6-5	TRBJ1-1	TGTGCCAGCAGGGCAGGACTCAATACTGAAGCTTTCTTT	CASRAGLNTEAFF
14	TRBD2	NA	TRBV10-1	TRBJ2-1	TGCGCCAGCAGCGTCTCCGGGACTAGGGGTGAGCAGTTCTTC	CASSVSGTRGEQFF
13	NA	NA	TRBV5-1	TRBJ2-5	TGCGCCAGCAGCTTAAACGCCCAGGAGACCCAGTACTTC	CASSLNAQETQYF
11	NA	NA	TRBV7-2	TRBJ2-3	TGTGCCAGCAGGTTCCGGGACTTGCAGTATTTT	CASRFRDLQYF
15	TRBD1	NA	TRBV6-6	TRBJ2-7	TGTGCCAGCAGTAGACAGGGAGATGGCTACTACGAGCAGTACTTC	CASSRQGDGYYEQYF
15	TRBD2	NA	TRBV29-1	TRBJ2-2	TGCAGCGTTGTAAAAACCGGGGGGGCTACCGGGGAGCTGTTTTTT	CSVVKTGGATGELFF